This T cell receptor (beta chain) was identified during a study of response to subunit inactivated influenza vaccine. In the case of this clonotype: Antigen specificity is unknown.

Each CDR3 protein gets one entry after TCRdb re-called the RT-PCR reads with MiXCR. The sample yields roughly 700,000 distinct CDR3 sequences, approximately 13% seen once. The CDR3 is 14 amino acids. Germline CDR1 is MNHNS and CDR2 is SASEGT. Trimming left V 3 bases short and J 0 bases short, with 7 bases between. Study-wide points: Authors suggested that a seasonal influenza vaccination recruits few new T cells each time.

The starting material was PBMCs from blood, obtained roughly 15 days before vaccination. The chain joins TRBV6-1 to TRBJ2-3, with D unresolved. The sequence came from a middle-aged man who received an inactivated influenza vaccine. The CDR3 spells CASSDTYSTDTQYF. The CDR3 DNA follows: TGTGCCAGCAGTGACACTTACAGCACAGATACGCAGTATTTT.